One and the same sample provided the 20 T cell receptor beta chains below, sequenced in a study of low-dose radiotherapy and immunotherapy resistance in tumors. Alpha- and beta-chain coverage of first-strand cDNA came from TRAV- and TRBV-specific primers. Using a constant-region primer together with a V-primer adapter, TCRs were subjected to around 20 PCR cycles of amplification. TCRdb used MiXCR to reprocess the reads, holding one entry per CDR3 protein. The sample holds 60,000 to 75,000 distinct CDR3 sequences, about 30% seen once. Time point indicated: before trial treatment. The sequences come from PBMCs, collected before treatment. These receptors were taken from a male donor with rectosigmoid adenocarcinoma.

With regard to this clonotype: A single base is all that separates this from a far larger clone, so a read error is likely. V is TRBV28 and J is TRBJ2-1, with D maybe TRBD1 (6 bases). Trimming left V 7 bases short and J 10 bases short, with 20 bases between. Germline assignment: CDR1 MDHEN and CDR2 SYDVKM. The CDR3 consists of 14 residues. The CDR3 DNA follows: TGTGCCAGCAAAGGTGGGGGACAAACTTACGAGCAGTTCTTC. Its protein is CASKGGGQTYEQFF.

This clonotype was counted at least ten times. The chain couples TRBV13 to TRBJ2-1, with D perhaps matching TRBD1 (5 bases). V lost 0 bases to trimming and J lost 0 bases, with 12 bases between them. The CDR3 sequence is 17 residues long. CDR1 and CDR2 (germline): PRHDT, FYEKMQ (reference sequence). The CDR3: CASSLGGLPSSYNEQFF. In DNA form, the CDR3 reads TGTGCCAGCAGCTTAGGGGGGCTCCCGAGCTCCTACAATGAGCAGTTCTTC. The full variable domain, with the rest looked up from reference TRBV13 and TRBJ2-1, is AAGVIQSPRHLIKEKRETATLKCYPIPRHDTVYWYQQGPGQDPQFLISFYEKMQSDKGSIPDRFSAQQFSDYHSELNMSSLELGDSALYFCASSLGGLPSSYNEQFFGPGTRLTVL.

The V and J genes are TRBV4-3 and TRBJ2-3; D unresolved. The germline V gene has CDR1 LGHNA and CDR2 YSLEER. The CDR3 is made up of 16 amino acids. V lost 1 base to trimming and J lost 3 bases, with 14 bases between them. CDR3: CASSQAVAPTTDTQYF. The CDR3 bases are TGCGCCAGCAGCCAAGCCGTTGCCCCTACTACAGATACGCAGTATTTT.

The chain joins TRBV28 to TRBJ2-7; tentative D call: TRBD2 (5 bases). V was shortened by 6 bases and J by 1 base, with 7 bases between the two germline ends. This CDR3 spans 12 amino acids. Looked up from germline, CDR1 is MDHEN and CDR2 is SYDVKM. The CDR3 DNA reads TGTGCCAGCAGAAGGACTTCCTACGAGCAGTACTTC. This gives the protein CASRRTSYEQYF.

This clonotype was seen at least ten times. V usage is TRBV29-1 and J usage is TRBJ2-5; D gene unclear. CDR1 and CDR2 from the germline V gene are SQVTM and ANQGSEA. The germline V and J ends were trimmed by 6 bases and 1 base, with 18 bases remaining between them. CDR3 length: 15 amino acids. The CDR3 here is CSVLVLDRGQETQYF. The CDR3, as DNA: TGCAGCGTCCTAGTCTTAGATCGAGGCCAAGAGACCCAGTACTTC.

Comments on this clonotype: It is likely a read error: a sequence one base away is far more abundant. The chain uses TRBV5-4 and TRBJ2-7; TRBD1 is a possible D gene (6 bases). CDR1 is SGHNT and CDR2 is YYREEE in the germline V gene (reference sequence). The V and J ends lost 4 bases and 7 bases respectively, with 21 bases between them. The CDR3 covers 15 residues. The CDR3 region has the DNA TGTGCCAGCAGCGGAGGACAGTTCCGCTACAATGAGCAGTACTTC. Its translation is CASSGGQFRYNEQYF.

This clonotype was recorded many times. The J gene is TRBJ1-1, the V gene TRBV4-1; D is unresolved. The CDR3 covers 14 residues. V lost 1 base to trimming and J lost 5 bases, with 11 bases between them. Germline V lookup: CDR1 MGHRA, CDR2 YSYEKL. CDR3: CASSQAPRGTEAFF. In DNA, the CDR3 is TGCGCCAGCAGCCAAGCACCCCGCGGGACTGAAGCTTTCTTT.

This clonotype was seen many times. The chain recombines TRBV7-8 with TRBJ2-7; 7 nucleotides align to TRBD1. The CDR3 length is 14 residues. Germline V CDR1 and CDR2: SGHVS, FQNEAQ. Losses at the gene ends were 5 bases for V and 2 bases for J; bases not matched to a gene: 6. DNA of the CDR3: TGTGCCAGCAGCGCACGACAGGGACCCTACGAGCAGTACTTC. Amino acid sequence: CASSARQGPYEQYF.

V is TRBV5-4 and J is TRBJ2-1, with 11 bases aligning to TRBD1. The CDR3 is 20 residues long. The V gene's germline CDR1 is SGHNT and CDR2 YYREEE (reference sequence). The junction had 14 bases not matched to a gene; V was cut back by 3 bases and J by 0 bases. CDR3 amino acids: CASSYPGQGVNRVSYNEQFF. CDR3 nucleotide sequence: TGTGCCAGCAGCTATCCGGGACAGGGGGTAAATCGGGTCTCCTACAATGAGCAGTTCTTC.

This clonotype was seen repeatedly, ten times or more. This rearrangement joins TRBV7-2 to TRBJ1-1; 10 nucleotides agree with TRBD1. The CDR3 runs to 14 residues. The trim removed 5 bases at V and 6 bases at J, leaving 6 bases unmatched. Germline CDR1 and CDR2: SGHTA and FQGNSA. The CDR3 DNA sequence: TGTGCCAGCAGCCCCGGACAGGGGGACCCTGAAGCTTTCTTT. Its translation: CASSPGQGDPEAFF.

The CDR3 region has the DNA TGTGCCATCGGACAAGTGGTCGGGTACGAGCAGTACTTC. This gives the protein CAIGQVVGYEQYF. The chain links TRBV10-3 to TRBJ2-7; TRBD1 might be the D (5 bases). This CDR3 has 13 amino acids. V lost 8 bases, J lost 4 bases, and 15 bases lay in between. The germline CDR1 and CDR2 sequences are ENHRY and SYGVKD.

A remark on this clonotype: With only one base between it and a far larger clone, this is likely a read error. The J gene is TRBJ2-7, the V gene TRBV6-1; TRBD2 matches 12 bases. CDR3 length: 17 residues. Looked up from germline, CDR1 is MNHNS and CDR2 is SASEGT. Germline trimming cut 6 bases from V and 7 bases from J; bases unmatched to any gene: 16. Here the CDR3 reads CASRLAGGSLIYNEQYF. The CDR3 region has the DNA TGTGCCAGCAGGCTAGCGGGAGGGTCCCTGATCTACAATGAGCAGTACTTC.

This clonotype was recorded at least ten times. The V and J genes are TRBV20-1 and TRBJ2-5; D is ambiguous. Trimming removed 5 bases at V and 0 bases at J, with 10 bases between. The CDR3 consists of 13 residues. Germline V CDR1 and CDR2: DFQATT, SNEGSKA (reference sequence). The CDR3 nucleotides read TGCAGTGCTGTCGAGCATTACCAAGAGACCCAGTACTTC. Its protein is CSAVEHYQETQYF.

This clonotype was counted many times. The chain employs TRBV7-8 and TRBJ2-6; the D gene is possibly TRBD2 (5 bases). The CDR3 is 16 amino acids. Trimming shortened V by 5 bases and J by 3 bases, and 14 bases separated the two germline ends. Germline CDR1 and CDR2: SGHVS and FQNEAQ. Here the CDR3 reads CASSAGIGSGANVLTF. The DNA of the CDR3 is TGTGCCAGCAGCGCGGGTATTGGTAGTGGGGCCAACGTCCTGACTTTC.

The CDR3 protein is CASSRKGPFSNYGYTF. The CDR3 DNA sequence: TGTGCCAGCAGTCGCAAGGGTCCTTTTTCTAACTATGGCTACACCTTC. The rearrangement uses TRBV12-3 or TRBV12-4 and TRBJ1-2; D gene uncertain. Deletions cut 5 bases from V and 0 bases from J, with 16 bases between. The CDR3 runs 16 residues.

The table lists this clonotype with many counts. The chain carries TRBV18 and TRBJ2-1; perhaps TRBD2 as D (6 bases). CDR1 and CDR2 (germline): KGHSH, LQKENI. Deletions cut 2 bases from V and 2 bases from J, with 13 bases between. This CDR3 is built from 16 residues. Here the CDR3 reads CASSPDTGGPYNEQFF. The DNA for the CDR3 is TGTGCCAGCTCACCAGACACCGGGGGACCCTACAATGAGCAGTTCTTC.

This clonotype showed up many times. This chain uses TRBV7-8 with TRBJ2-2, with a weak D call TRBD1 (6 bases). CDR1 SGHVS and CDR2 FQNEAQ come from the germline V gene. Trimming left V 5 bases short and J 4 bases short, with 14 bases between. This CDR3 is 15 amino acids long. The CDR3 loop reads CASSTYRVGTGELFF. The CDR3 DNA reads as TGTGCCAGCAGCACGTACAGGGTTGGCACCGGGGAGCTGTTTTTT. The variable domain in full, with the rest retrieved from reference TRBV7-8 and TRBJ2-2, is GAGVSQSPRYKVAKRGQDVALRCDPISGHVSLFWYQQALGQGPEFLTYFQNEAQLDKSGLPSDRFFAERPEGSVSTLKIQRTQQEDSAVYLCASSTYRVGTGELFFGEGSRLTVL.

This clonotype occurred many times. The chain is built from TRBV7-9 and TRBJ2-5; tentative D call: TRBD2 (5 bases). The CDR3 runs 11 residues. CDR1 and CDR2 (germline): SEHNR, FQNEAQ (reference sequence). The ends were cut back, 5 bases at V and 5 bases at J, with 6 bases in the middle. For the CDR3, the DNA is TGTGCCAGCAGCCCGGGGGAGACCCAGTACTTC. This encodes CASSPGETQYF.

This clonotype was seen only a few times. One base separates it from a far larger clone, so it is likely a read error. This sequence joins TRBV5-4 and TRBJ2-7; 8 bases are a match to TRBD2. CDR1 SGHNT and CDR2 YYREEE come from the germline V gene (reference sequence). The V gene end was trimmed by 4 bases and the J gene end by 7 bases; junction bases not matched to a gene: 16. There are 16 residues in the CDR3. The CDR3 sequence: CASSLGLAGSRGEQYF. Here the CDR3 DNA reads TGTGCCAGCAGCCTCGGACTAGCCGGGAGCAGGGGTGAGCAGTACTTC.

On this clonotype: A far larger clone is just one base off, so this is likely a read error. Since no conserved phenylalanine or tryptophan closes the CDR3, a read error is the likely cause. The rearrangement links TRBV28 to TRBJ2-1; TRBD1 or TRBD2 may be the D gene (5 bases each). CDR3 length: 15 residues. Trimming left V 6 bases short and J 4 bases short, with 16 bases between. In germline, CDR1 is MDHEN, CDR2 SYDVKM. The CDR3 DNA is TGTGCCAGCAGCTTCATCGGGACGGCATACAATGAGCAGTTCTCC. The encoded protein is CASSFIGTAYNEQFS.